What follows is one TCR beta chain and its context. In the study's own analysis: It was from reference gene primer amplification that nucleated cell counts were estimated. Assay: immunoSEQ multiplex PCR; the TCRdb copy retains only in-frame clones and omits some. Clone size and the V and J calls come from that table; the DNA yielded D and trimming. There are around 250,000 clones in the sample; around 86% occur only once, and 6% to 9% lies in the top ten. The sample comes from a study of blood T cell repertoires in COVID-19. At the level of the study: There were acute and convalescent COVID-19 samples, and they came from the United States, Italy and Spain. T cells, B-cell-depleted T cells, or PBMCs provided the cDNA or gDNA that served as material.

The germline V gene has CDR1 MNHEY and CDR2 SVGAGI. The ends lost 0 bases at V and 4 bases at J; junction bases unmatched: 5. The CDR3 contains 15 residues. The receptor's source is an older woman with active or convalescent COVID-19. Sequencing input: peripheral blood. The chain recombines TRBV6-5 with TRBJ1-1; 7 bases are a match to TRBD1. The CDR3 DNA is TGTGCCAGCAGTTACTCCGGACAGGAAAGCACTGAAGCTTTCTTT. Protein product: CASSYSGQESTEAFF.